The rows below give T cell receptor beta chains drawn from one sample of a study of tumor and adjacent non-tumor tissue in lung cancer. TCRdb reprocessed the multiplex PCR reads with MiXCR, giving one entry per CDR3 protein. The sample yields over 110,000 distinct CDR3 sequences, around 65% seen once. Material for sequencing was lung tumor tissue. The receptors come from a man in his sixties with small cell lung cancer. Both conserved end residues are part of each CDR3. Fields, in order: D gene, J gene, clone size, V gene, CDR3 protein, CDR3 DNA. A D gene is named only where the DNA matches it firmly. Rows give clone size only sometimes, using once, few, many, or a class for an expanded clone.

NA TRBJ1-1 NA TRBV11-2 CASSAGIGGNTEAFF TGTGCCAGCAGCGCGGGAATCGGGGGGAACACCGAAGCTTTCTTT
TRBD1 TRBJ1-6 NA TRBV11-3 CASSPSGTGPSSSYNSHLHF TGTGCCAGCAGCCCTTCCGGGACAGGACCTTCTAGCTCCTATAATTCACACCTCCACTTT
NA TRBJ2-5 NA TRBV11-3 CARSLDIQETQYF TGTGCCAGAAGCTTAGACATCCAAGAGACCCAGTACTTC
NA TRBJ2-5 NA TRBV4-1 CASSQGLIQETRYF TGCGCCAGCAGCCAAGGACTAATACAAGAGACCCGGTACTTC
NA TRBJ2-2 NA TRBV11-2 CASSLGSGEPFF TGCGCCAGCAGCTTGGGTTCCGGGGAGCCGTTTTTT
NA TRBJ2-1 few TRBV11-2 CAGSGLRGSGKQFF TGTGCCGGCAGCGGCCTACGAGGGAGTGGTAAGCAGTTCTTC
NA TRBJ2-6 NA TRBV6-5 CASSSRWGSGANVLTF TGCGCCAGCAGTTCCCGGTGGGGATCAGGGGCCAACGTCCTGACTTTC
NA TRBJ1-5 NA TRBV11-2 CASSSGATTDRPQHF TGTGCCAGCAGCTCGGGTGCGACAACTGATCGGCCCCAGCATTTT
TRBD1 TRBJ1-4 NA TRBV20-1 CSARDVNRGGEKLFF TGCAGTGCTCGAGATGTCAACAGGGGCGGTGAAAAACTGTTTTTT
TRBD1 TRBJ1-1 NA TRBV11-2 CVSNLTGATEAFF TGTGTCAGCAACCTGACAGGGGCCACTGAAGCTTTCTTT
NA TRBJ2-7 few TRBV6-2/TRBV6-3 CASSYNLIKGSSPYEQYF TGTGCCAGCAGTTACAACTTGATTAAGGGCAGCTCTCCCTACGAGCAGTACTTC
NA TRBJ2-1 many TRBV6-1 CASSSTRVEQFF TGTGCCAGCAGTTCTACCAGAGTTGAGCAGTTCTTC
NA TRBJ2-1 NA TRBV20-1 CSARAIFAVNNEQFF TGCAGTGCTAGGGCCATATTTGCCGTCAACAATGAGCAGTTCTTC
NA TRBJ2-2 few TRBV20-1 CSARDLRDSGELFF TGCAGTGCTAGAGATCTCCGGGATAGCGGGGAGCTGTTTTTT
NA TRBJ2-3 NA TRBV20-1 CSAGCGPDMQYF TGCAGTGCGGGATGTGGGCCAGATATGCAGTATTTT
TRBD1 TRBJ1-4 few TRBV6-1 CASSEVEGAVNEKLFF TGTGCCAGCAGTGAAGTCGAGGGGGCGGTTAATGAAAAACTGTTTTTT
NA TRBJ2-3 once TRBV11-2 CASNLSSTDTQYF TGTGCCAGCAACTTATCTAGCACAGATACGCAGTATTTT
NA TRBJ1-3 NA TRBV6-2/TRBV6-3 CASGYMGRGGNTIYF TGTGCCAGCGGTTACATGGGACGAGGAGGAAACACCATATATTTT
NA TRBJ1-2 few TRBV20-1 CSATRGIRDYGYTF TGCAGTGCAACTAGGGGAATACGAGACTATGGCTACACCTTC
NA TRBJ2-5 NA TRBV20-1 CSARAYQETQYF TGCAGTGCTAGGGCGTACCAAGAGACCCAGTACTTC
TRBD2 TRBJ2-7 NA TRBV5-4 CAGSKGLAGGGDEQYF TGTGCCGGCAGTAAGGGACTAGCGGGAGGAGGTGACGAGCAGTACTTC
TRBD1 TRBJ1-2 NA TRBV6-1 CTSSTGPTGTGCGGYTF TGTACCAGCAGTACAGGTCCTACCGGGACAGGGTGCGGTGGCTACACCTTC
NA TRBJ2-6 NA TRBV12-5 CASGFPTPRQSGANVLTF TGTGCTAGTGGTTTCCCGACCCCCCGACAGTCTGGGGCCAACGTCCTGACTTTC
NA TRBJ2-5 NA TRBV18 CASSRGSARETQYF TGTGCCAGCTCAAGAGGCAGCGCCCGAGAGACCCAGTACTTC
TRBD2 TRBJ2-2 NA TRBV20-1 CSASNSGRGQELFF TGCAGTGCTAGTAATAGCGGGAGGGGCCAGGAGCTGTTTTTT
NA TRBJ2-1 NA TRBV11-2 CASNHLGGEHFF TGTGCCAGCAACCACCTCGGCGGAGAGCATTTCTTC
TRBD1 TRBJ2-2 many TRBV5-6 CASSATGGAPGELFF TGTGCCAGCAGCGCTACAGGGGGCGCACCCGGGGAGCTGTTTTTT